The rows below give T cell receptor beta chains drawn from one sample of a study of cytomegalovirus exposure and HLA in healthy donors. The repertoire was sequenced with immunoSEQ multiplex PCR; TCRdb's copy has only in-frame clones and lacks some. The sample data list about 99,000 clones. Specimen: PBMCs. The receptor set was obtained from a man aged 35-49 years in good health and CMV-seronegative. The CDR3 runs from the conserved cysteine through the conserved F or W. A D gene is named only where the DNA matches it firmly.

>TRBJ1-5|TRBV19|-
TGTGCCAGTAGTATGGGTGGAGGGGGCAATCAGCCCCAGCATTTT
CASSMGGGGNQPQHF
>TRBJ2-7|TRBV7-2|-
TGTGCCAGCAGCTTAGTCCGGGGTAGGGACGAGCAGTACTTC
CASSLVRGRDEQYF
>TRBJ1-3|TRBV5-1|-
TGCGCCAGCAGCTCAGGATCCGTTTCTGGAAACACCATATATTTT
CASSSGSVSGNTIYF
>TRBJ1-2|TRBV19|-
TGTGCCAGTCAACAGGGAGCTTATGGCTACACCTTC
CASQQGAYGYTF
>TRBJ2-1|TRBV7-2|-
TGTGCCAGCAGCCCAAGGAACAGGGGAGGTAGGGGCAATGAGCAGTTCTTC
CASSPRNRGGRGNEQFF
>TRBJ1-4|TRBV6-5|TRBD1
TGTGCCAGCAGTTACTCCGGACAGGGGGATGAAAAACTGTTTTTT
CASSYSGQGDEKLFF
>TRBJ2-7|TRBV7-2|TRBD1
TGTGCCAGCAGCTTAACAGGGGGCTCTTTCTCCGAGCAGTACTTC
CASSLTGGSFSEQYF
>TRBJ2-7|TRBV9|-
TGTGCCAGCAGCGTAGAGGCAGGGCGCTACGAGCAGTACTTC
CASSVEAGRYEQYF
>TRBJ2-3|TRBV18|TRBD2
TGTGCCAGCTCAGCGACTAGCGGGTACACAGATACGCAGTATTTT
CASSATSGYTDTQYF
>TRBJ2-1|TRBV7-2|TRBD2
TGTGCCAGCAGCCCAATTCTTCAAAGCGGGAGGAATGAGCAGTTCTTC
CASSPILQSGRNEQFF
>TRBJ2-5|TRBV7-9|TRBD1
TGTGCCAGCAGCTTAGGGGACAGGGGGCTACAAGAGACCCAGTACTTC
CASSLGDRGLQETQYF
>TRBJ2-7|TRBV2|-
TGTGCCAGCAGGGCGGGTCCATCCTACGAGCAGTACTTC
CASRAGPSYEQYF
>TRBJ1-5|TRBV18|-
TGTGCCAGCTCACCACCAGGGGTTAGCAATCAGCCCCAGCATTTT
CASSPPGVSNQPQHF
>TRBJ2-3|TRBV30|-
TGTGCCTGGAGTGTACGAGCGGGTCCAGATACGCAGTATTTT
CAWSVRAGPDTQYF
>TRBJ2-1|TRBV19|TRBD2
TGTGCCAGTAGTCCCCCCCGGGTTAGCGGGAGCTCCTACAATGAGCAGTTCTTC
CASSPPRVSGSSYNEQFF
>TRBJ1-5|TRBV27|-
TGTGCCAGCAGTTTCACGGGGGGACGGACCGATCAGCCCCAGCATTTT
CASSFTGGRTDQPQHF
>TRBJ1-2|TRBV19|-
TGTGCCAGTAGAGCGGAGGGTAGGAACTATGGCTACACCTTC
CASRAEGRNYGYTF
>TRBJ2-7|TRBV11-2|TRBD1
TGTGCCAGCAGCTTACGTCTTTCCGGGACAGCCTCCTACGAGCAGTACTTC
CASSLRLSGTASYEQYF
>TRBJ2-7|TRBV19|-
TGTGCCAGTAGTATAGGCGAGCGGCCCGACGAGCAGTACTTC
CASSIGERPDEQYF
>TRBJ2-3|TRBV19|-
TGTGCCAGTAGTTCCCGACTAGTAAGTACGCAGTATTTT
CASSSRLVSTQYF
>TRBJ1-5|TRBV6-5|-
TGTGCCAGCAGTTGGGGGCTCAATCAGCCCCAGCATTTT
CASSWGLNQPQHF
>TRBJ1-5|TRBV19|-
TGTGCCAGTAGTATAGGGCAGGTAGGCAATCAGCCCCAGCATTTT
CASSIGQVGNQPQHF
>TRBJ2-7|TRBV11-2|TRBD1
TGTGCCAGCAGTCACATAGGGTGGGACAGTCCCTACGAGCAGTACTTC
CASSHIGWDSPYEQYF
>TRBJ2-7|TRBV19|-
TGTGCCAGTAGTCCTACGGGATCCCCTTCCTACGAGCAGTACTTC
CASSPTGSPSYEQYF
>TRBJ2-7|TRBV6-6|-
TGTGCCAGCAGTCGAACAGGGTTAGTAAGCTACGAGCAGTACTTC
CASSRTGLVSYEQYF
>TRBJ2-7|TRBV4-1|TRBD2
TGCGCCAGCAGCCCACAAGTTTTATCGGGGGGAAATGCCTACGAGCAGTACTTC
CASSPQVLSGGNAYEQYF
>TRBJ2-7|TRBV7-2|TRBD1
TGTGCCAGCAGCTTAGGGGGACAGGGATCGTACGAGCAGTACTTC
CASSLGGQGSYEQYF
>TRBJ1-1|TRBV7-2|TRBD1
TGTGCCAGCAGCATAAACAGGGGTGAAGCTTTCTTT
CASSINRGEAFF
>TRBJ2-7|TRBV5-3|-
TGTGCCAGAAGCCCCTGTGCCAGGGGGGTACCCTGCGAGCAGTACTTC
CARSPCARGVPCEQYF
>TRBJ2-7|TRBV27|-
TGTGCCAGCAGTACCTCCCCCCGCCCCGAGGAGCAGTACTTC
CASSTSPRPEEQYF
>TRBJ2-5|TRBV11-2|-
TGTGCCAGCAGCTTAGCACTAGATCGGATTGCAGAGACCCAGTACTTC
CASSLALDRIAETQYF